The 18 T cell receptor beta chains given below trace back to one sample, sequenced in a study of identical twins (dated by TCRdb to 2016 to 2017). The library was obtained by 5' RACE. Sequencing used an Illumina HiSeq 2000. The public reads were run again by TCRdb, first through fastp at Q25 and then through MiXCR, and only productive beta chains were kept. Each CDR3 protein gets just one entry, which takes the most common genes and DNA from the rows behind it. Counted in this sample were 450,000 or so distinct CDR3 sequences; 24% of them appeared once. The ten largest make up 2.9% of the sample. This same sample was also taken into another study, of T cells expressing NK-cell markers.

What was sequenced was CD4+ T cells sorted from blood. Receptors originate from a woman aged 18-35 years in good health.

This chain connects TRBV7-2 to TRBJ1-2; D is unresolved. Trimming pared 2 bases from V and 1 base from J, leaving 8 bases between. The CDR3 is 14 residues long. Germline CDR1 and CDR2: SGHTA and FQGNSA. This CDR3 is CASSLLGNNYGYTF. The CDR3 coding sequence is TGTGCCAGCAGCTTACTTGGAAATAACTATGGCTACACCTTC.

CDR3 sequence (DNA): TGCAGCGTTTCTGCAACCCCCGATGGAAAACTGTTTTTT. Its protein is CSVSATPDGKLFF. The chain links TRBV29-1 to TRBJ1-4; no firm D call. Germline loops: CDR1 SQVTM, CDR2 ANQGSEA. The CDR3 spans 13 residues. Trimming removed 5 bases at V and 10 bases at J, with 17 bases between.

The table lists this clonotype with a count of one. The CDR3 bases are TGCAGTGCGCCCTCTCCGGTAGCCCAGTCCTACAATGAGCAGTTCTTC. The encoded protein is CSAPSPVAQSYNEQFF. The chain carries TRBV20-1 and TRBJ2-1; D is undetermined. Germline V gene sequence: CDR1 DFQATT, CDR2 SNEGSKA (reference sequence). The V and J ends lost 6 bases and 1 base respectively, with 19 bases between them. The CDR3 consists of 16 residues.

This chain connects TRBV6-5 to TRBJ2-5; 13 bases match TRBD2. The J segment lost 2 bases and the V segment lost 4 bases, leaving 7 bases of the junction unmatched. Germline assignment: CDR1 MNHEY and CDR2 SVGAGI. The CDR3 length is 17 residues. CDR3 in amino acids: CASSLGLAGVLQETQYF. In nucleotides, the CDR3 is TGTGCCAGCAGTTTAGGACTAGCGGGAGTGCTGCAAGAGACCCAGTACTTC.

The chain couples TRBV5-1 to TRBJ2-2; 10 bases line up with TRBD2. Trimming removed 4 bases from V and 0 bases from J; junction bases left unmatched: 6. Germline V gene lookup returns CDR1 SGHRS and CDR2 YFSETQ. The CDR3 contains 17 residues. For the CDR3, the DNA is TGCGCCAGCAGCCTCTTCGGACTAGCGGCGAACACCGGGGAGCTGTTTTTT. This encodes CASSLFGLAANTGELFF.

The chain joins TRBV6-2 or TRBV6-3 to TRBJ2-3; 7 positions match TRBD1. Germline-derived CDR1 and CDR2 are MNHEY and SVGEGT. The CDR3 is made up of 14 amino acids. The ends lost 8 bases at V and 0 bases at J; junction bases unmatched: 5. The CDR3 here is CASGKQGSTDTQYF. The DNA of the CDR3 is TGTGCCAGCGGGAAACAGGGGAGCACAGATACGCAGTATTTT.

The chain links TRBV12-3 or TRBV12-4 to TRBJ2-5, with 7 bases matching TRBD2. The V gene end was trimmed by 7 bases and the J gene end by 7 bases; junction bases not matched to a gene: 3. The CDR3 contains 11 residues. Here the CDR3 DNA reads TGTGCCAGCACGTGGGGGGGGACCCAGTACTTC. It translates to CASTWGGTQYF.

This clonotype was counted a single time. This chain uses TRBV6-5 with TRBJ2-2; D remains ambiguous. The V gene lost 2 bases and the J gene lost 4 bases, with 5 bases spanning the gap. The CDR3 contains 13 residues. The germline gives CDR1 MNHEY, CDR2 SVGAGI. The CDR3 coding sequence is TGTGCCAGCAGTTACCTCCTCACCGGGGAGCTGTTTTTT. This encodes CASSYLLTGELFF.

The chain employs TRBV6-2 or TRBV6-3 and TRBJ2-1; 12 nucleotides line up with TRBD2. CDR3 length: 15 amino acids. Germline lookup yields CDR1 MNHEY and CDR2 SVGEGT. The ends lost 7 bases at V and 7 bases at J; junction bases unmatched: 8. CDR3 sequence: CASNPLAGGLNEQFF. The CDR3 DNA follows: TGTGCCAGCAACCCGCTAGCGGGAGGGCTAAATGAGCAGTTCTTC.

The chain joins TRBV5-1 to TRBJ2-4; D perhaps matches TRBD2 (5 bases). The V gene lost 4 bases and the J gene lost 10 bases, with 21 bases spanning the gap. The CDR3 consists of 15 residues. Germline-derived CDR1 and CDR2 are SGHRS and YFSETQ. This CDR3 is CASSPNIANPDIQYF. CDR3 sequence (DNA): TGCGCCAGCAGCCCAAATATAGCGAACCCGGATATTCAGTACTTC.

J is TRBJ2-1 and V is TRBV6-2 or TRBV6-3; a possible D gene is TRBD2 (8 bases). CDR3 size: 14 residues. Trimming left V 7 bases short and J 12 bases short, with 22 bases between. The germline V gene has CDR1 MNHEY and CDR2 SVGEGT. In DNA, the CDR3 is TGTGCCAGCACAGTAGCGGGGCTTCCAGGGGGGCAGTTCTTC. This translates into CASTVAGLPGGQFF.

The chain is built from TRBV5-1 and TRBJ2-5; 8 bases agree with TRBD2. The CDR3 is made up of 16 amino acids. Germline V gene data show CDR1 as SGHRS and CDR2 as YFSETQ. The ends lost 3 bases at V and 5 bases at J; junction bases unmatched: 12. Here the CDR3 DNA reads TGCGCCAGCAGCTCGGGTCGGGGGGGCCTGAAGGAGACCCAGTACTTC. Its translation is CASSSGRGGLKETQYF.

This chain links TRBV6-1 with TRBJ1-1, with D tentatively TRBD1 (6 bases). Germline CDR1 is MNHNS and CDR2 is SASEGT. The CDR3 extends over 16 amino acids. Trimming removed 6 bases from V and 4 bases from J, with 21 bases in between. CDR3 DNA sequence: TGTGCCAGCAGCGCCTTCGCGTGGGGGGCGAGCACTGAAGCTTTCTTT. It is translated as CASSAFAWGASTEAFF.

The chain combines TRBV6-1 with TRBJ2-5, with 8 positions matching TRBD2. Germline CDR1 reads MNHNS; CDR2 reads SASEGT. Trimming cost V 6 bases and J 1 base; bases outside gene matches: 7. This CDR3 spans 15 amino acids. The CDR3 coding sequence is TGTGCCAGCAGACCTAGCGGGCGCTCCCAAGAGACCCAGTACTTC. Translating it yields CASRPSGRSQETQYF.

This clonotype showed up just a few times. The rearrangement joins TRBV29-1 to TRBJ1-1, with D hard to call. Trimming stripped 4 bases from V and 6 bases from J, with 9 bases between. The CDR3 runs 11 residues. Germline V CDR1 and CDR2: SQVTM, ANQGSEA. This CDR3 reads CSVVRRAEAFF. CDR3 DNA: TGCAGCGTTGTCAGGAGGGCTGAAGCTTTCTTT.

The genes are TRBV11-2 and TRBJ1-2; D call uncertain. Germline CDR1 reads SGHAT; CDR2 reads FQNNGV. The CDR3 has 15 residues. V dropped 0 bases and J dropped 7 bases, with 15 bases sitting between them. Written as DNA, the CDR3 is TGTGCCAGCAGCTTAGATCCTTCGGGGTTTTCTGGCTACACCTTC. Translated: CASSLDPSGFSGYTF.

This clonotype turned up a few times. The chain is built from TRBV20-1 and TRBJ2-6, with D perhaps TRBD1 (5 bases). This CDR3 has 14 residues. V dropped 3 bases and J dropped 5 bases, with 11 bases sitting between them. CDR1 is DFQATT and CDR2 is SNEGSKA in the germline V gene (reference sequence). The CDR3 DNA reads as TGCAGTGCTAGGGGGTGGGGCCGGGCCAACGTCCTGACTTTC. This codes for CSARGWGRANVLTF.

The V gene is TRBV15, the J gene TRBJ2-5; TRBD1 matches at 7 bases. The germline CDR1 and CDR2 sequences are LNHNV and YYDKDF (reference sequence). J gave up 4 bases and V 5 bases, and 7 bases lay outside the gene matches. The CDR3 is 14 amino acids. The CDR3 protein is CATSVGQKGETQYF. The CDR3 DNA reads TGTGCCACCAGCGTGGGACAGAAGGGAGAGACCCAGTACTTC.